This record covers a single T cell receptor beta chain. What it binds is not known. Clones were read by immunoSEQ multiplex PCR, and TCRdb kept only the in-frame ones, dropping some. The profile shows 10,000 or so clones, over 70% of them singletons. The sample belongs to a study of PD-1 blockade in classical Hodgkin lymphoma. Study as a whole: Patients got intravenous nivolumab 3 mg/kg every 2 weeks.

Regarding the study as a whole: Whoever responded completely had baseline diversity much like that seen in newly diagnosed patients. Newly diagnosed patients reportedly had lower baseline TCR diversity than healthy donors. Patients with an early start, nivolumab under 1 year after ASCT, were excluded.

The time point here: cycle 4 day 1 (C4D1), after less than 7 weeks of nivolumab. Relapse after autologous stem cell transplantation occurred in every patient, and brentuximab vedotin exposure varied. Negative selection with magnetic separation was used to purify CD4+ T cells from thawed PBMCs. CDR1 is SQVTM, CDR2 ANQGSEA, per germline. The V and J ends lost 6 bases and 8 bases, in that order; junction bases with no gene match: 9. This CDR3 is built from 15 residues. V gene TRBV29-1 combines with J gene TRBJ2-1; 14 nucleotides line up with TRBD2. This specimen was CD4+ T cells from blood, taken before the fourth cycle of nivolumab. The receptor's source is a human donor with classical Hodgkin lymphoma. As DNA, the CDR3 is TGCAGCGTAACCGGGACTAGCGGGAGAGTCGATGAGCAGTTCTTC. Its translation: CSVTGTSGRVDEQFF.